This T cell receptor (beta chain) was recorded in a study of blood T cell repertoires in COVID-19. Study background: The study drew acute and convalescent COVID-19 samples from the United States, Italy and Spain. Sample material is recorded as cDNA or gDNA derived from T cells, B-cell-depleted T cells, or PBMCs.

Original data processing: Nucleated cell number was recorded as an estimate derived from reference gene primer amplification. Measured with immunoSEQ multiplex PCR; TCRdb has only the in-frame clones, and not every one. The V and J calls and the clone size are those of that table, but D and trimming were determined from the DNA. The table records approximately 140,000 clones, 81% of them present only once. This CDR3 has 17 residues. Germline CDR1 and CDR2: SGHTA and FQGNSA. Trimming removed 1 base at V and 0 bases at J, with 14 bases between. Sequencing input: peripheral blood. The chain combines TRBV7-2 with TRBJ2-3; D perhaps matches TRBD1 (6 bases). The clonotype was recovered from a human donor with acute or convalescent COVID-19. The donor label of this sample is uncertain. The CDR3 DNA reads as TGTGCCAGCAGCTTAGGGGACAAACTAACTAGCACAGATACGCAGTATTTT. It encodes CASSLGDKLTSTDTQYF.